This T cell receptor (beta chain) was documented in a study of blood T cells in healthy people across ages. Findings and limits, study-wide: When one million T cells were used, diversity estimates were thought to be underestimates.

The CDR3 sequence is 14 residues long. The V gene's germline CDR1 is LGHDT and CDR2 YNNKEL (reference sequence). Together with a sample-barcoded 5' primer, a J-beta primer mix was included in a second PCR lasting 7 to 11 cycles. Via MiXCR, TCRdb re-called the 5' RACE reads, giving one row per CDR3 protein. The repertoire has fewer than 900,000 distinct CDR3 sequences, 35% to 40% of them found once; the top ten carry 10% to 15%. As regards this clonotype: What it binds is not known. The junction and the germline gene differ at one end; a read error may be behind it.

The chain combines TRBV3-1 with TRBJ1-2, with TRBD1 as a possible D gene (5 bases). The sample was blood. This TCR was recovered from a man between 18 and 29 years old in good health. The CDR3 nucleotides are TGTGCCAGCAGCCACCTGACAGTTAACTATGGCCACACCTTC. The encoded protein is CASSHLTVNYGHTF.